This T cell receptor (beta chain) was profiled in a study of patients and donors after allogeneic stem cell transplantation. Germline-derived CDR1 and CDR2 are LGHDT and YNNKEL (reference sequence). CDR3 length: 15 residues. V gave up 4 bases and J gave up 3 bases, with 10 bases separating them. TCRdb ran MiXCR on the RT-PCR reads and lists one entry per CDR3 protein. The repertoire holds hundreds of thousands of distinct CDR3 sequences, with 13% to 15% as singletons. The rearrangement uses TRBV3-1 and TRBJ1-6; maybe TRBD1 (5 bases). The receptor's source is a human donor who was either an allogeneic HSCT recipient or a stem cell or donor lymphocyte infusion donor (not recorded which). It is not recorded whose cells these are; they may come from a transplant donor. Sequencing input: blood, either unsorted or a sorted T cell fraction (not recorded which). CDR3 in DNA: TGTGCCAGCAGCCTGGCAGGGTTCTATAATTCACCCCTCCACTTT. It yields the protein CASSLAGFYNSPLHF.